These 30 T cell receptor beta chains were all obtained from the same sample, sequenced in a study of shared clonotypes between healthy human individuals. Positively selected for CCR7, the CD45RO-negative cells used as naive CD8 cells excluded terminally differentiated effector memory CD45RA+ cells. The assay was immunoSEQ multiplex PCR, and TCRdb's table has in-frame clones only and misses some. This sample has hundreds of thousands of clones, with around 90% found just once. Sample: naive CD8+ T cells sorted from blood. Every receptor here comes from a man in his thirties or forties in good health.

The gene calls are TRBV7-2 and TRBJ2-7; no definite D call. CDR1 is SGHTA and CDR2 is FQGNSA in the germline V gene. There are 13 residues in the CDR3. Trimming pared 5 bases from V and 1 base from J, leaving 9 bases between. For the CDR3, the DNA is TGTGCCAGCAGCGCGGCGTGGTCCTACGAGCAGTACTTC. It specifies CASSAAWSYEQYF.

CDR3 in amino acids: CASSLGAGWYEQYF. DNA for the CDR3: TGTGCCAGCAGCTTGGGGGCAGGGTGGTACGAGCAGTACTTC. J is TRBJ2-7 and V is TRBV5-8; possible D gene TRBD1, 5 bases. Per germline, CDR1 SGHTS and CDR2 YDEGEE. The CDR3 covers 14 residues. With 0 bases removed from V and 4 bases from J, the gap between germline ends came to 11 bases.

The gene calls are TRBV15 and TRBJ2-1; 8 bases match TRBD2. Germline assignment: CDR1 LNHNV and CDR2 YYDKDF (reference sequence). V trimming: 4 bases; J trimming: 4 bases; junction bases outside the gene matches: 9. The CDR3 length is 16 residues. DNA for the CDR3: TGTGCCACCAGCAAGTCGCCCCGGGGGGGTTACAATGAGCAGTTCTTC. Translation: CATSKSPRGGYNEQFF.

V and J are TRBV12-5 and TRBJ2-3; 7 bases fit TRBD2. Germline V CDR1 and CDR2: LGHNT, FRNRAP. Trimming took 4 bases from V and 8 from J; bases not matched to a gene: 12. This CDR3 has 15 amino acids. The CDR3 reads CASGSSGTISGTQYF. CDR3 DNA sequence: TGTGCTAGTGGTTCCTCCGGGACTATCAGTGGTACGCAGTATTTT. The whole variable domain, filled in from reference TRBV12-5 and TRBJ2-3, reads DARVTQTPRHKVTEMGQEVTMRCQPILGHNTVFWYRQTMMQGLELLAYFRNRAPLDDSGMPKDRFSAEMPDATLATLKIQPSEPRDSAVYFCASGSSGTISGTQYFGPGTRLTVL.

V usage is TRBV7-9 and J usage is TRBJ2-7, with D perhaps matching TRBD1 (6 bases). Trimming removed 5 bases at V and 2 bases at J, with 13 bases between. From germline, CDR1 is SEHNR and CDR2 FQNEAQ (reference sequence). The CDR3 is made up of 14 amino acids. CDR3 loop: CASSRAQGTYEQYF. The CDR3 DNA follows: TGTGCCAGCAGCCGAGCTCAGGGGACCTACGAGCAGTACTTC. Complete variable domain (other parts from reference TRBV7-9 and TRBJ2-7): DTGVSQNPRHKITKRGQNVTFRCDPISEHNRLYWYRQTLGQGPEFLTYFQNEAQLEKSRLLSDRFSAERPKGSFSTLEIQRTEQGDSAMYLCASSRAQGTYEQYFGPGTRLTVT.

The chain is built from TRBV4-1 and TRBJ2-2; D is uncertain. V lost 7 bases and J 7 bases, leaving 10 bases between the germline ends. The CDR3 has 12 residues. The germline CDR1 and CDR2 sequences are MGHRA and YSYEKL. This CDR3 is CASNRASGELFF. The CDR3 nucleotides are TGCGCCAGCAATAGGGCTAGCGGGGAGCTGTTTTTT.

The chain combines TRBV25-1 with TRBJ2-3; D unclear. The CDR3 has 13 residues. V dropped 3 bases and J dropped 2 bases, with 6 bases sitting between them. The germline CDR1 and CDR2 sequences are MGHDK and SYGVNS. CDR3 sequence: CASSDSPTDTQYF. DNA of the CDR3: TGTGCCAGCAGTGACAGTCCCACAGATACGCAGTATTTT.

The chain combines TRBV6-6 with TRBJ2-1, with 8 bases that match TRBD1. The CDR3 extends over 16 amino acids. V lost 6 bases and J lost 4; bases outside the gene matches: 11. Germline assignment: CDR1 MNHNY and CDR2 SVGAGI (reference sequence). CDR3 protein: CASRHLRTGNYNEQFF. The CDR3, as DNA: TGTGCCAGCAGGCACCTCAGGACAGGGAATTACAATGAGCAGTTCTTC.

The genes are TRBV28 and TRBJ1-5, with 7 bases fitting TRBD1. The CDR3 spans 18 residues. Germline V gene sequence: CDR1 MDHEN, CDR2 SYDVKM. The V segment lost 6 bases and the J segment 0 bases; nucleotides outside the gene matches: 14. The CDR3 region is CASRNLPVTGNSNQPQHF. The CDR3, as DNA: TGTGCCAGCAGGAACCTCCCCGTGACAGGGAATAGCAATCAGCCCCAGCATTTT.

This chain links TRBV4-3 with TRBJ2-1; 8 nucleotides agree with TRBD2. Germline CDR1 and CDR2: LGHNA and YSLEER. CDR3 length: 15 residues. V dropped 0 bases and J dropped 4; count of bases not matched to a gene: 2. CDR3: CASSQETSGYNEQFF. The CDR3 nucleotides read TGCGCCAGCAGCCAAGAAACTAGCGGATACAATGAGCAGTTCTTC.

This clone is a singleton in its sample. The chain employs TRBV4-3 and TRBJ1-1; D unresolved. The V end lost 3 bases, the J end lost 5 bases, and 13 bases lay between the germline ends. This CDR3 has 14 amino acids. The germline V gene encodes CDR1 LGHNA and CDR2 YSLEER. The CDR3 reads CASSHMRGRTEAFF. As DNA, the CDR3 is TGCGCCAGCAGCCACATGCGGGGTCGGACTGAAGCTTTCTTT.

The chain uses TRBV28 and TRBJ2-3; 12 nucleotides match TRBD2. V lost 5 bases and J lost 1; bases outside the gene matches: 10. CDR1 and CDR2 from the germline V gene are MDHEN and SYDVKM. The CDR3 spans 18 residues. CDR3 amino acids: CASSPSGRAIRGTDTQYF. DNA of the CDR3: TGTGCCAGCAGTCCTAGCGGGAGGGCCATAAGAGGCACAGATACGCAGTATTTT. Full variable domain (missing parts from reference TRBV28 and TRBJ2-3): DVKVTQSSRYLVKRTGEKVFLECVQDMDHENMFWYRQDPGLGLRLIYFSYDVKMKEKGDIPEGYSVSREKKERFSLILESASTNQTSMYLCASSPSGRAIRGTDTQYFGPGTRLTVL.

The CDR3 spells CASSVGRGVTTGELFF. The CDR3 DNA is TGTGCCAGCAGCGTGGGCAGGGGGGTCACAACCGGGGAGCTGTTTTTT. The chain uses TRBV9 and TRBJ2-2, with D tentatively TRBD1 (7 bases). Trimming stripped 2 bases from V and 5 bases from J, with 16 bases between. CDR3 size: 16 residues. Germline V gene data show CDR1 as SGDLS and CDR2 as YYNGEE.

The J gene is TRBJ2-1, the V gene TRBV7-9; TRBD1 matches at 7 bases. CDR3 length: 17 residues. Looked up from germline, CDR1 is SEHNR and CDR2 is FQNEAQ (reference sequence). V gave up 5 bases and J gave up 2 bases; unmatched junction bases: 12. The CDR3 region is CASSPRSRGGAYNEQFF. In DNA, the CDR3 is TGTGCCAGCAGCCCCCGCTCCCGAGGGGGCGCCTACAATGAGCAGTTCTTC. Complete variable domain (other parts from reference TRBV7-9 and TRBJ2-1): DTGVSQNPRHKITKRGQNVTFRCDPISEHNRLYWYRQTLGQGPEFLTYFQNEAQLEKSRLLSDRFSAERPKGSFSTLEIQRTEQGDSAMYLCASSPRSRGGAYNEQFFGPGTRLTVL.

This chain connects TRBV28 to TRBJ2-1; the match to TRBD2 covers 9 bases. Germline assignment: CDR1 MDHEN and CDR2 SYDVKM. This CDR3 spans 15 amino acids. After removal of 4 bases from V and 4 bases from J, the junction contained 5 bases not matched to a gene. The DNA for the CDR3 is TGTGCCAGCAGTTCGACTAGCGGACTATACAATGAGCAGTTCTTC. Its translation: CASSSTSGLYNEQFF.

This chain links TRBV29-1 with TRBJ2-7; no definite D call. The germline V gene encodes CDR1 SQVTM and CDR2 ANQGSEA. The CDR3 runs 13 residues. The V gene lost 4 bases and the J gene lost 6 bases, with 16 bases spanning the gap. The CDR3 DNA sequence: TGCAGCGTTGTCGGCCAGAACAAGGGCGAGCAGTACTTC. This encodes CSVVGQNKGEQYF.

The chain recombines TRBV28 with TRBJ2-7; TRBD1 aligns across 8 bases. The germline V gene encodes CDR1 MDHEN and CDR2 SYDVKM. The CDR3 runs 14 residues. Trimming at V came to 5 bases and at J to 2 bases, leaving 5 bases not matched to a gene. CDR3 in DNA: TGTGCCAGCAGTCCGGGACAGGCTACCTACGAGCAGTACTTC. Its translation: CASSPGQATYEQYF.

The chain carries TRBV2 and TRBJ1-1, with 8 bases aligning to TRBD1. The ends lost 2 bases at V and 4 bases at J; junction bases unmatched: 3. The CDR3 sequence is 14 residues long. Germline CDR1 and CDR2: SNHLY and FYNNEI. CDR3 nucleotide sequence: TGTGCCAGCAGTGAACAGGGGGCTGGCACTGAAGCTTTCTTT. Protein: CASSEQGAGTEAFF.

The chain links TRBV11-2 to TRBJ2-5, with D maybe TRBD1 (5 bases). V lost 0 bases and J lost 0, with 14 bases in between. There are 17 residues in the CDR3. Germline values: CDR1 SGHAT, CDR2 FQNNGV. CDR3 coding DNA: TGTGCCAGCAGCTTAGAGGACACCTACTCGTACCAAGAGACCCAGTACTTC. It specifies CASSLEDTYSYQETQYF. Filled out from reference TRBV11-2 and TRBJ2-5, the complete variable domain reads EAGVAQSPRYKIIEKRQSVAFWCNPISGHATLYWYQQILGQGPKLLIQFQNNGVVDDSQLPKDRFSAERLKGVDSTLKIQPAKLEDSAVYLCASSLEDTYSYQETQYFGPGTRLLVL.

The chain links TRBV7-6 to TRBJ2-7; tentative D call: TRBD2 (5 bases). The CDR3 spans 14 residues. Germline V gene lookup returns CDR1 SGHVS and CDR2 FNYEAQ. Trimming removed 3 bases at V and 3 bases at J, with 12 bases between. The CDR3 protein is CASSFRPGIYEQYF. DNA of the CDR3: TGTGCCAGCAGCTTCCGGCCGGGAATCTACGAGCAGTACTTC.

This clone was found once. The chain joins TRBV19 to TRBJ2-1; tentatively, D is TRBD1 or TRBD2 (5 bases each). Trimming stripped 6 bases from V and 3 bases from J, with 15 bases between. Germline V gives CDR1 LNHDA, CDR2 SQIVND (reference sequence). CDR3 length: 15 amino acids. This CDR3 is CASSRDVGFYNEQFF. The CDR3 region has the DNA TGTGCCAGTAGCCGGGACGTAGGGTTCTACAATGAGCAGTTCTTC. Based on the CDR3 plus reference TRBV19 and TRBJ2-1, the full variable domain is DGGITQSPKYLFRKEGQNVTLSCEQNLNHDAMYWYRQDPGQGLRLIYYSQIVNDFQKGDIAEGYSVSREKKESFPLTVTSAQKNPTAFYLCASSRDVGFYNEQFFGPGTRLTVL.

The rearrangement joins TRBV7-9 to TRBJ2-1; D is unclear. Trimming cost V 5 bases and J 7 bases, with 18 bases left between them. The germline CDR1 and CDR2 sequences are SEHNR and FQNEAQ (reference sequence). This CDR3 spans 15 amino acids. The CDR3 DNA is TGTGCCAGCAGCCCCGAACCCGTCGCGGTGAATGAGCAGTTCTTC. This encodes CASSPEPVAVNEQFF.

This clone has just one count. The V call is TRBV6-5, the J call TRBJ2-1; 8 nucleotides align to TRBD2. V lost 0 bases to trimming and J lost 6 bases; unmatched junction nucleotides: 7. The length of the CDR3 is 16 residues. Germline V gene data show CDR1 as MNHEY and CDR2 as SVGAGI. CDR3 in amino acids: CASSYSEAGLVNEQFF. CDR3 sequence (DNA): TGTGCCAGCAGTTACTCGGAGGCGGGACTAGTCAATGAGCAGTTCTTC.

This sequence joins TRBV29-1 and TRBJ2-7; TRBD2 agrees at 9 bases. V dropped 4 bases and J dropped 0; count of bases not matched to a gene: 4. CDR1 and CDR2 (germline): SQVTM, ANQGSEA. The CDR3 consists of 14 residues. The CDR3 here is CSVVLAGSSYEQYF. The CDR3 region has the DNA TGCAGCGTTGTTCTAGCGGGATCCTCCTACGAGCAGTACTTC.

V usage is TRBV6-6 and J usage is TRBJ2-2; 7 bases are shared with TRBD1. Germline CDR1 MNHNY, CDR2 SVGAGI (reference sequence). This CDR3 has 16 amino acids. Trimming cost V 0 bases and J 4 bases; bases outside gene matches: 5. CDR3 nucleotides: TGTGCCAGCAGTTACTCAGGGGGACAGATCACCGGGGAGCTGTTTTTT. Protein product: CASSYSGGQITGELFF.

The rearrangement links TRBV29-1 to TRBJ1-4; D is unclear. This CDR3 is built from 13 residues. Trimming left V 6 bases short and J 0 bases short, with 8 bases between. CDR1 is SQVTM, CDR2 ANQGSEA, per germline. The CDR3 reads CSVYSATNEKLFF. CDR3 in DNA: TGCAGCGTGTACAGTGCAACTAATGAAAAACTGTTTTTT.

This chain connects TRBV27 to TRBJ2-7; the match to TRBD1 covers 12 bases. The CDR3 is 14 amino acids. The J segment lost 5 bases and the V segment lost 7 bases, leaving 6 bases of the junction unmatched. Germline V lookup: CDR1 MNHEY, CDR2 SMNVEV (reference sequence). For the CDR3, the DNA is TGTGCCAGCACCGGGACAGGGGGCACCCACGAGCAGTACTTC. This translates into CASTGTGGTHEQYF.

The rearrangement uses TRBV28 and TRBJ2-7; possibly TRBD1 for D (5 bases). Germline CDR1 MDHEN, CDR2 SYDVKM. Trimming left V 2 bases short and J 6 bases short, with 17 bases between. CDR3 length: 15 residues. Here the CDR3 reads CASSLMAGMRPEQYF. The DNA for the CDR3 is TGTGCCAGCAGTTTAATGGCAGGGATGAGACCCGAGCAGTACTTC.

Only one count was recorded for this clone. The chain joins TRBV2 to TRBJ2-1, with 8 positions matching TRBD2. Per germline, CDR1 SNHLY and CDR2 FYNNEI. The CDR3 consists of 18 residues. J was trimmed by 0 bases and V by 10 bases; bases with no gene match: 17. The CDR3 region is CATPSGLAGQSSYNEQFF. In nucleotides, the CDR3 is TGTGCCACCCCCTCTGGGCTAGCGGGCCAGAGCTCCTACAATGAGCAGTTCTTC.

CDR3 DNA: TGTGCCAGCAGCTTCAGCGGGGACTCCTACAATGAGCAGTTCTTC. Protein: CASSFSGDSYNEQFF. The gene calls are TRBV7-3 and TRBJ2-1; 7 bases line up with TRBD2. V shed 3 bases and J 0 bases; nucleotides not matched to a gene: 2. The germline V gene has CDR1 SGHTA and CDR2 FQGTGA. The CDR3 spans 15 residues.